A selection of T cell receptor beta chains follows, all from one sample in a study of cytomegalovirus exposure and HLA in healthy donors. Measured with immunoSEQ multiplex PCR; TCRdb has only the in-frame clones, and not every one. This table holds about 100,000 clones, over 70% found once. The sequenced sample consisted of PBMCs. These receptors originate from a young man in good health and CMV-seronegative. CDR3s include the opening cysteine and the closing phenylalanine or tryptophan.

>TRBV4-2|15
CASSLTTSQNNEQFF
>TRBV10-2|15
CASSPRSGPTDTQYF
>TRBV14|17
CASSLLEGQGANYEQYF
>TRBV29-1|17
CSALGGGQPWLPAEAFF
>TRBV7-8|17
CASSSRAPKGQGDTQYF
>TRBV10-2|15
CASSENAGIQETQYF
>TRBV6-5|11
CASTNADTQYF
>TRBV28|11
CASSPYEKLFF
>TRBV30|14
CAWSETGGTDTQYF
>TRBV13|15
CASRQGLAGVHEQYF
>TRBV29-1|9
CSVSNEQFF
>TRBV7-9|16
CASSSPQVISYNEQFF
>TRBV5-6|12
CASSYGGNEQFF
>TRBV5-6|12
CASSPGTSGQYF
>TRBV27|13
CASSLGRDYEQYF
>TRBV2|12
CASYRVLTEAFF
>TRBV6-1|13
CAGTAAGYYGYTF
>TRBV7-6|13
CASRRGGRETQYF
>TRBV5-1|15
CASSWAQISNQPQHF
>TRBV9|16
CASSVGSGGPTDTQYF
>TRBV19|16
CASRHRQTGGNQPQHF
>TRBV28|14
CASSPQGIPGELFF
>TRBV6-5|14
CASRREGSSYEQYF
>TRBV9|13
CASSVGGRTEAFF
>TRBV7-6|19
CASSPRGSGSPWAKNIQYF
>TRBV6-1|13
CASSEAGAEKLFF
>TRBV25-1|14
CASTAGGLNTEAFF
>TRBV18|15
CASLPAGTSVTEAFF
>TRBV5-1|14
CASSPGTEGTEAFF